Listed below are T cell receptor beta chains from one sample, sequenced in a study of blood T cell repertoires in COVID-19. Produced via immunoSEQ multiplex PCR; TCRdb's table is partial and in-frame only. Of more than 70,000 clones in the sample, 75% to 90% are singletons; the top ten hold around 20%. Sequencing used peripheral blood. The receptors here all came from a woman of 80 years or more with acute or convalescent COVID-19. Each CDR3 is given with its conserved first and last residue. The order of the fields is D gene, V gene, J gene, clone size, CDR3 DNA, CDR3 protein. The D gene is left open where the match is weak. A clone size is listed for some rows: how often the clone was seen (once, few, many), or a class if it is expanded.

D: TRBD2
V: TRBV15
J: TRBJ2-2
size: .
DNA: TGTGCCACCAGCATTAGCGGGGCGGGAGACACCGGGGAGCTGTTTTTT
CDR3: CATSISGAGDTGELFF

D: .
V: TRBV5-1
J: TRBJ1-2
size: .
DNA: TGCGCCAGCAGCTTGCGTGACGGATCATCGGGAGGCTACACCTTC
CDR3: CASSLRDGSSGGYTF

D: TRBD2
V: TRBV18
J: TRBJ2-3
size: .
DNA: TGTGCCAGCCAGACTAGCGGTGCAGATACGCAGTATTTT
CDR3: CASQTSGADTQYF

D: TRBD1
V: TRBV5-6
J: TRBJ2-7
size: .
DNA: TGTGCCAGCAGCCACTGGGACAGAAACTACGAGCAGTACTTC
CDR3: CASSHWDRNYEQYF

D: .
V: TRBV7-8
J: TRBJ2-7
size: .
DNA: TGTGCCAGCAGCCCTAGGCCCTACGAGCAGTACTTC
CDR3: CASSPRPYEQYF

D: TRBD2
V: TRBV27
J: TRBJ2-1
size: .
DNA: TGTGCCAGCTCCTGGGGAGCGGGGTCCTACAATGAGCAGTTCTTC
CDR3: CASSWGAGSYNEQFF

D: .
V: TRBV5-6
J: TRBJ1-5
size: .
DNA: TGTGCCAGCAGCTTGAGGTTGGGCGAGCGCAATCAGCCCCAGCATTTT
CDR3: CASSLRLGERNQPQHF

D: .
V: TRBV2
J: TRBJ2-4
size: .
DNA: TGTGCCAGCAGTGAAGCGTTGTCGGTAGCCAAAAACATTCAGTACTTT
CDR3: CASSEALSVAKNIQYF

D: .
V: TRBV12-5
J: TRBJ2-7
size: .
DNA: TGTGCTAGTGGTCCGGAGGTGTACGAGCAGTACTTC
CDR3: CASGPEVYEQYF

D: TRBD1
V: TRBV7-9
J: TRBJ2-7
size: .
DNA: TGTGCCAGCAGCCCGACGGGACAGACCTACGAGCAGTACTTC
CDR3: CASSPTGQTYEQYF

D: .
V: TRBV7-9
J: TRBJ2-1
size: .
DNA: TGTGCCAGCAGCCTGGGTGTTGCGGGGAATGAGCAGTTCTTC
CDR3: CASSLGVAGNEQFF

D: .
V: TRBV28
J: TRBJ1-2
size: .
DNA: TGTGCCAGCAGTCCCTTGTCTATCTATGGCTACACCTTC
CDR3: CASSPLSIYGYTF

D: .
V: TRBV10-3
J: TRBJ1-2
size: .
DNA: TGTGCCATCAGTGACAGGGGTCGATATAACTATGGCTACACCTTC
CDR3: CAISDRGRYNYGYTF

D: .
V: TRBV3-1/TRBV3-2
J: TRBJ2-7
size: .
DNA: TGTGCCAGCAGCCAAGACCCAATTGGGGGGAGAGAGCAGTACTTC
CDR3: CASSQDPIGGREQYF

D: TRBD1
V: TRBV12-5
J: TRBJ1-5
size: .
DNA: TGTGCTAGTATAAGGGGGTCCGACAGGGGCAATCAGCCCCAGCATTTT
CDR3: CASIRGSDRGNQPQHF

D: .
V: TRBV15
J: TRBJ2-2
size: .
DNA: TGTGCCACCAGCAAAGTGACAGGCGCCGCCGGGGAGCTGTTTTTT
CDR3: CATSKVTGAAGELFF

D: TRBD2
V: TRBV9
J: TRBJ2-2
size: .
DNA: TGTGCCAGCGGACCTCGGACTAGCAACACCGGGGAGCTGTTTTTT
CDR3: CASGPRTSNTGELFF

D: .
V: TRBV21-1
J: TRBJ2-7
size: .
DNA: TGTGCCAGCAGCAATCGGGGAGACGAGCAGTACTTC
CDR3: CASSNRGDEQYF

D: TRBD1
V: TRBV11-2
J: TRBJ1-4
size: .
DNA: TGTGCCAGCAGCTTAAGAGAACAGGGGCCAGATGCAACTAATGAAAAACTGTTTTTT
CDR3: CASSLREQGPDATNEKLFF

D: TRBD1
V: TRBV3-1/TRBV3-2
J: TRBJ2-5
size: .
DNA: TGTGCCAGCAGCCAAGGGACAGGGCGAGAGACCCAGTACTTC
CDR3: CASSQGTGRETQYF

D: .
V: TRBV28
J: TRBJ1-2
size: .
DNA: TGTGCCAGCAGTCAGCGACGAAATCTAGATGGCTACACCTTC
CDR3: CASSQRRNLDGYTF

D: TRBD1
V: TRBV9
J: TRBJ2-7
size: .
DNA: TGTGCCAGCAGCGGACAGGGGGGCGGCGAGCAGTACTTC
CDR3: CASSGQGGGEQYF

D: TRBD1
V: TRBV24-1
J: TRBJ2-5
size: .
DNA: TGTGCCACCAGTGATTTGGGACAGGGAAGGCAAGAGACCCAGTACTTC
CDR3: CATSDLGQGRQETQYF

D: TRBD2
V: TRBV7-3
J: TRBJ2-1
size: .
DNA: TGTGCCAGCAGCGCGTACCTAAGCGGGGGGGCGCCTAGAGAGCAGTTCTTC
CDR3: CASSAYLSGGAPREQFF

D: TRBD1
V: TRBV18
J: TRBJ2-7
size: few
DNA: TGTGCCAGCTCACCCGGGACAGGGAACGAGCAGTACTTC
CDR3: CASSPGTGNEQYF

D: .
V: TRBV9
J: TRBJ2-2
size: once
DNA: TGTGCCAGCAGCGTAGGAGGCATTAACACCGGGGAGCTGTTTTTT
CDR3: CASSVGGINTGELFF

D: .
V: TRBV19
J: TRBJ1-1
size: .
DNA: TGTGCCAGTAGTATGGCTCCCATCCTTTTAATGAACACTGAAGCTTTCTTT
CDR3: CASSMAPILLMNTEAFF

D: TRBD1
V: TRBV18
J: TRBJ1-5
size: few
DNA: TGTGCCAGCTCACCTGACAGGGGGGGCAATCAGCCCCAGCATTTT
CDR3: CASSPDRGGNQPQHF

D: TRBD2
V: TRBV6-5
J: TRBJ2-5
size: once
DNA: TGTGCCAGCAGTCCTAGCGGCGAGAGCCGCGGAACCCAGTACTTC
CDR3: CASSPSGESRGTQYF

D: .
V: TRBV18
J: TRBJ2-7
size: .
DNA: TGTGCCAGCTCACCACCGTCACAGTACTACGAGCAGTACTTC
CDR3: CASSPPSQYYEQYF

D: .
V: TRBV10-3
J: TRBJ1-5
size: .
DNA: TGTGCCATCAGTCCCCAGGGAAGCAATCAGCCCCAGCATTTT
CDR3: CAISPQGSNQPQHF

D: .
V: TRBV10-3
J: TRBJ2-2
size: .
DNA: TGTGCCCTCAGAGGGCGGGACACCGGGGAGCTGTTTTTT
CDR3: CALRGRDTGELFF

D: TRBD2
V: TRBV7-9
J: TRBJ2-1
size: .
DNA: TGTGCCAGCAGCCCTCGACTAGCCCCCAATGAGCAGTTCTTC
CDR3: CASSPRLAPNEQFF

D: TRBD2
V: TRBV24-1
J: TRBJ2-5
size: once
DNA: TGTGCCACCAGTGATTGGCCTAGCGGGGCAATCCAAGAGACCCAGTACTTC
CDR3: CATSDWPSGAIQETQYF

D: TRBD2
V: TRBV5-3
J: TRBJ2-1
size: few
DNA: TGTGCCAGAAGCTTGGTGAGCTCCGCGGGGGGAACCTACAATGAGCAGTTCTTC
CDR3: CARSLVSSAGGTYNEQFF

D: TRBD2
V: TRBV2
J: TRBJ2-1
size: once
DNA: TGTGCCAGGACTAAGCCTAGCGGGGGGGTGAATGAGCAGTTCTTC
CDR3: CARTKPSGGVNEQFF

D: .
V: TRBV18
J: TRBJ2-7
size: .
DNA: TGTGCCAGCTCACCTCAGTACGAGCAGTACTTC
CDR3: CASSPQYEQYF

D: TRBD1
V: TRBV7-9
J: TRBJ1-1
size: .
DNA: TGTGCCAGCAGCTCTGGAAGGTCAGGGGGCGAGAAACTGAACACTGAAGCTTTCTTT
CDR3: CASSSGRSGGEKLNTEAFF

D: .
V: TRBV29-1
J: TRBJ1-2
size: .
DNA: TGCAGCGTTGAATTTGGGGCAGTGGGTCCCTATGGCTACACCTTC
CDR3: CSVEFGAVGPYGYTF

D: .
V: TRBV18
J: TRBJ1-1
size: .
DNA: TGTGCCAGCCGACAGGCGGGGGGAGACACTGAAGCTTTCTTT
CDR3: CASRQAGGDTEAFF

D: .
V: TRBV30
J: TRBJ1-3
size: once
DNA: TGTGCCTGGAGTGTACTACGGTACCCTGGAAACACCATATATTTT
CDR3: CAWSVLRYPGNTIYF

D: TRBD1
V: TRBV5-1
J: TRBJ2-5
size: .
DNA: TGCGCCAGCAGCCGACAGGGGGCGCGACGAGAGACCCAGTACTTC
CDR3: CASSRQGARRETQYF

D: .
V: TRBV7-9
J: TRBJ2-7
size: .
DNA: TGTGCCAGCAGCTTCTCGGGGAGAACCTACGAGCAGTACTTC
CDR3: CASSFSGRTYEQYF

D: .
V: TRBV21-1
J: TRBJ1-2
size: .
DNA: TGTGCCAGCAGCTCCCAAAGGGGCTATGGCTACACCTTC
CDR3: CASSSQRGYGYTF

D: .
V: TRBV24-1
J: TRBJ1-2
size: .
DNA: TGTGCCACCCAGGGCGACTATGGCTACACCTTC
CDR3: CATQGDYGYTF

D: .
V: TRBV19
J: TRBJ1-2
size: .
DNA: TGTGCCAGTAGTACCCTACAGGAGCGGGGGACAAACTATGGCTACACCTTC
CDR3: CASSTLQERGTNYGYTF

D: TRBD1
V: TRBV19
J: TRBJ1-1
size: .
DNA: TGTGCCAGTATAATAGGGGCAGGGGGCGAGCGGAACACTGAAGCTTTCTTT
CDR3: CASIIGAGGERNTEAFF

D: .
V: TRBV19
J: TRBJ2-5
size: once
DNA: TGTGCCAGTAGTGCCGGGACATGGGGGGAGACCCAGTACTTC
CDR3: CASSAGTWGETQYF

D: .
V: TRBV19
J: TRBJ1-6
size: .
DNA: TGTGCCAGTAACAGACAACCCTATAATTCACCCCTCCACTTT
CDR3: CASNRQPYNSPLHF

D: .
V: TRBV19
J: TRBJ2-1
size: .
DNA: TGTGCCAGTAGTACTCCCTCGGGGTTGGACAATGAGCAGTTCTTC
CDR3: CASSTPSGLDNEQFF

D: TRBD1
V: TRBV12-5
J: TRBJ1-2
size: .
DNA: TGTGCTAGTGGTGTGGGACAGGGGATCTTCTATGGCTACACCTTC
CDR3: CASGVGQGIFYGYTF

D: TRBD1
V: TRBV11-2
J: TRBJ1-1
size: .
DNA: TGTGCCAGCAGTTTCCCCCTCCGGACAGGCTTGGGCACTGAAGCTTTCTTT
CDR3: CASSFPLRTGLGTEAFF

D: TRBD1
V: TRBV7-9
J: TRBJ2-7
size: .
DNA: TGTGCCAGCAGCTTTGAGGGACAGGGGTCCTACGAGCAGTACTTC
CDR3: CASSFEGQGSYEQYF

D: .
V: TRBV14
J: TRBJ1-3
size: .
DNA: TGTGCCAGCAGCCATACAGGGACTGGAAACACCATATATTTT
CDR3: CASSHTGTGNTIYF

D: .
V: TRBV14
J: TRBJ1-2
size: once
DNA: TGTGCCAGCAGCCAAGAGTTCAGGGGATCCTATGGCTACACCTTC
CDR3: CASSQEFRGSYGYTF

D: .
V: TRBV2
J: TRBJ1-2
size: .
DNA: TGTGCCAGCAGTGAAGGGTTCGGCTATGGCTACACCTTC
CDR3: CASSEGFGYGYTF